The 3 T cell receptor beta chains in this list originate from one sample, sequenced in a study of blood T cell repertoires in COVID-19 (dated by TCRdb to 2018 to 2021). Library method: the immunoSEQ multiplex PCR assay. This is the immuneACCESS table as TCRdb keeps it, with only in-frame sequences that have V and J called. A part of the clones is gone; compared with another copy, unresolved V genes explain less than half, and the rest is unexplained. The sample data list 250,000 to 350,000 clones, and 84% of these were observed just once. The ten largest make up roughly 1.6% of the sample. The sample taken for sequencing was peripheral blood. These receptors were collected from a human donor with COVID-19, enrolled during active disease. The donor label of this sample is uncertain.

The genes are TRBV7-9 and TRBJ2-7; no definite D call. The CDR3 is made up of 12 amino acids. Germline-derived CDR1 and CDR2 are SEHNR and FQNEAQ (reference sequence). Trimming removed 6 bases from V and 0 bases from J, with 6 bases in between. CDR3 region: CASSSLSYEQYF. The CDR3 DNA follows: TGTGCCAGCAGTTCACTCTCCTACGAGCAGTACTTC.

A few counts support this clone. The chain links TRBV7-2 to TRBJ2-7; 8 bases are a match to TRBD1. CDR1 and CDR2 (germline): SGHTA, FQGNSA. With 5 bases clipped from V and 3 bases from J, the junction kept 6 bases outside the gene matches. The CDR3 length is 14 residues. The CDR3 sequence is CASSGGTGDYEQYF. Written as DNA, the CDR3 is TGTGCCAGCAGCGGCGGGACAGGAGACTACGAGCAGTACTTC.

This clone was counted only a few times. This chain links TRBV5-1 with TRBJ2-2; no clear D gene. The CDR3 loop spans 13 amino acids. Trimming pared 2 bases from V and 6 bases from J, leaving 8 bases between. The germline V gene has CDR1 SGHRS and CDR2 YFSETQ. CDR3 bases: TGCGCCAGCAGCTTCACAGCCGCCGGGGAGCTGTTTTTT. Protein sequence: CASSFTAAGELFF.